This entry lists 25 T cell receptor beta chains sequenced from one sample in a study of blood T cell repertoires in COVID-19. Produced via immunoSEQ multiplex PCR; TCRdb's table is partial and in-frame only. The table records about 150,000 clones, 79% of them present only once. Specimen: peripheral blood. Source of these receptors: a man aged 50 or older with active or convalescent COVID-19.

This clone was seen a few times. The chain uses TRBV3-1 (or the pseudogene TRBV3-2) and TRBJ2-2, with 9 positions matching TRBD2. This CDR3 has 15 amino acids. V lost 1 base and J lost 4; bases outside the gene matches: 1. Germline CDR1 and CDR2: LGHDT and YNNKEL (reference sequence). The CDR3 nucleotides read TGTGCCAGCAGCCAAGTAGCGGGGGCCACCGGGGAGCTGTTTTTT. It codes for CASSQVAGATGELFF.

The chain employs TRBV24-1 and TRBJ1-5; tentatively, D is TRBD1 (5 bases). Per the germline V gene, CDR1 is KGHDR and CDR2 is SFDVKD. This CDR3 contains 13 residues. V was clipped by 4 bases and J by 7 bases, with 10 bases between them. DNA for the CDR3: TGTGCCACCAGTGACTCAGGGCAACAGCCCCAGCATTTT. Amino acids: CATSDSGQQPQHF.

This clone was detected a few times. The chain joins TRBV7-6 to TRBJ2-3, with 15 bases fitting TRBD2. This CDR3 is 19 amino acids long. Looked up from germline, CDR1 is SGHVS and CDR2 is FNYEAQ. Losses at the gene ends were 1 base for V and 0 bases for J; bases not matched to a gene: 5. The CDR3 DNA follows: TGTGCCAGCAGCTTAGTCTTTGGACTAGCGGGAGGGAGCACAGATACGCAGTATTTT. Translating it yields CASSLVFGLAGGSTDTQYF. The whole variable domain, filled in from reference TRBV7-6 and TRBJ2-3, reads GAGVSQSPRYKVTKRGQDVALRCDPISGHVSLYWYRQALGQGPEFLTYFNYEAQQDKSGLPNDRFSAERPEGSISTLTIQRTEQRDSAMYRCASSLVFGLAGGSTDTQYFGPGTRLTVL.

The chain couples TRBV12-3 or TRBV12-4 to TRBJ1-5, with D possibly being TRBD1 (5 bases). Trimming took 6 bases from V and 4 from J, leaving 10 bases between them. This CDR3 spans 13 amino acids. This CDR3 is CASSYDRNQPQHF. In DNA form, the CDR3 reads TGTGCCAGCAGCTATGACAGAAATCAGCCCCAGCATTTT.

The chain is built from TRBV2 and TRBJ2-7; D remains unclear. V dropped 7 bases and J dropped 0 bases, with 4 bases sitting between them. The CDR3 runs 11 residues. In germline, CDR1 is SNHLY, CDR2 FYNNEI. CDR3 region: CASTGSYEQYF. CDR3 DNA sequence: TGTGCCAGCACCGGCTCCTACGAGCAGTACTTC.

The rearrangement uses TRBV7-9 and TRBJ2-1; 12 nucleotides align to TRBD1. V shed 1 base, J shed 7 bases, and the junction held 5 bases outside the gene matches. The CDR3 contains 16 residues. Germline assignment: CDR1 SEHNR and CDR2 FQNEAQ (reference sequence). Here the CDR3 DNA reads TGTGCCAGCAGCTTAGGGGGGACAGGGGGCTGGAATGAGCAGTTCTTC. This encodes CASSLGGTGGWNEQFF.

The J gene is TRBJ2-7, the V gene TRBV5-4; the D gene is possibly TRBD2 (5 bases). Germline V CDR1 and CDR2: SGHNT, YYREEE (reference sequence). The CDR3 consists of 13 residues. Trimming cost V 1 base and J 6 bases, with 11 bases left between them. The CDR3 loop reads CASSLSGVGEQYF. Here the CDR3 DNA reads TGTGCCAGCAGCTTGTCCGGGGTGGGCGAGCAGTACTTC.

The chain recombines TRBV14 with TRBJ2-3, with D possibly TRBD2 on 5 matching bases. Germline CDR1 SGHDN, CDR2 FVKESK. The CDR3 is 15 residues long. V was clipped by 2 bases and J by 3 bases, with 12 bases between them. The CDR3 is CASSQLLANTDTQYF. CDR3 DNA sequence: TGTGCCAGCAGCCAATTGCTAGCTAATACAGATACGCAGTATTTT.

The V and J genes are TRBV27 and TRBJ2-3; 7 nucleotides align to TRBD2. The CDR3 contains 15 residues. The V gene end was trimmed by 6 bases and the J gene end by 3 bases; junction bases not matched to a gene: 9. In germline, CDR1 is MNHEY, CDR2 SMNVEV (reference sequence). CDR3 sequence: CASSRLTGGTDTQYF. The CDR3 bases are TGTGCCAGCAGCCGTCTAACGGGAGGTACAGATACGCAGTATTTT.

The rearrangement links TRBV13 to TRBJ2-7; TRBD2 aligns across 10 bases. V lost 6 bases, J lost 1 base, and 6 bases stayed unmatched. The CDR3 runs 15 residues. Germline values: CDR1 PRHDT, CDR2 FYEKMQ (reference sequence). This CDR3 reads CASRPRTSGSYEQYF. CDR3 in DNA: TGTGCCAGCAGGCCAAGGACTAGCGGTTCCTACGAGCAGTACTTC.

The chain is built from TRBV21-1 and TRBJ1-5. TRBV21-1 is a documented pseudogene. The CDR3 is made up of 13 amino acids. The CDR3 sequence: CASRREILEAQHF. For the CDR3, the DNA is TGTGCCAGCAGGCGTGAGATACTAGAGGCCCAGCATTTT.

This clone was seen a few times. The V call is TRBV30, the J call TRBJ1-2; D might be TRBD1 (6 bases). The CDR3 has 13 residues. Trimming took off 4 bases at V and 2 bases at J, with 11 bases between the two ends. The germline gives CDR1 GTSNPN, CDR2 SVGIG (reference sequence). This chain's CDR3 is CAWMGQGNYGYTF. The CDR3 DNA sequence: TGTGCCTGGATGGGTCAGGGGAACTATGGCTACACCTTC.

In nucleotides, the CDR3 is TGTGCCAGCAGCTTAGTACTGACAGGGGCTAGCACAGATACGCAGTATTTT. This translates into CASSLVLTGASTDTQYF. V gene TRBV7-6 combines with J gene TRBJ2-3; 8 bases map to TRBD1. The CDR3 sequence is 17 residues long. Germline assignment: CDR1 SGHVS and CDR2 FNYEAQ. J was trimmed by 0 bases and V by 1 base; bases with no gene match: 6.

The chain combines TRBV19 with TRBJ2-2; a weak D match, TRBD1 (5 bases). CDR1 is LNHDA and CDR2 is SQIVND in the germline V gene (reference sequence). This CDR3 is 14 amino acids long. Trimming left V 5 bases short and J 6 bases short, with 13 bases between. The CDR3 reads CASSFQGRAGELFF. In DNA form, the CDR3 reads TGTGCCAGTAGTTTTCAGGGAAGGGCCGGGGAGCTGTTTTTT.

The CDR3 nucleotides read TGTGCCAGCAGCAAAGAACCGGGACTAGCGGGAGCCTACGAGCAGTACTTC. Translated, it gives CASSKEPGLAGAYEQYF. The rearrangement joins TRBV7-6 to TRBJ2-7, with TRBD2 matching 14 bases. The CDR3 spans 17 residues. Germline-derived CDR1 and CDR2 are SGHVS and FNYEAQ. Trimming took 5 bases from V and 2 from J; bases not matched to a gene: 8.

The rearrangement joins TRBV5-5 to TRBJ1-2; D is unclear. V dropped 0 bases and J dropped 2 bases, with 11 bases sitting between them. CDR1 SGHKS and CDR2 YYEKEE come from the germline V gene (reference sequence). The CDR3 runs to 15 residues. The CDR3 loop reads CASSLVAGANYGYTF. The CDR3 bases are TGTGCCAGCAGCTTGGTGGCAGGCGCCAACTATGGCTACACCTTC.

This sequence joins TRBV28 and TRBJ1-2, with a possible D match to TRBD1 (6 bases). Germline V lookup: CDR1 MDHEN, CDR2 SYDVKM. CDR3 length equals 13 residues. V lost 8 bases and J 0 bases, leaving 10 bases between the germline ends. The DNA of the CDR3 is TGTGCCAGCGGTAACAGGGCTAACTATGGCTACACCTTC. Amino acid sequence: CASGNRANYGYTF.

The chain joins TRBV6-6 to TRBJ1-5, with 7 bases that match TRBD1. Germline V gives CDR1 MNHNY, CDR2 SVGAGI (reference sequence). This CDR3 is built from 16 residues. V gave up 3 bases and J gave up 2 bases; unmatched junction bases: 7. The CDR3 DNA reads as TGTGCCAGCAGTTATCTAGGGGGCGCGGGCAATCAGCCCCAGCATTTT. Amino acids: CASSYLGGAGNQPQHF.

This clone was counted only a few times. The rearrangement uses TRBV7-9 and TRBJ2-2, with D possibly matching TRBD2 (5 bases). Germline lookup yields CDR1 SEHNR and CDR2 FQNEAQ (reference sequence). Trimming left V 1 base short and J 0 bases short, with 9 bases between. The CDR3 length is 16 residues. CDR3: CASSLGLRANTGELFF. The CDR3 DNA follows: TGTGCCAGCAGCTTAGGACTAAGGGCGAACACCGGGGAGCTGTTTTTT. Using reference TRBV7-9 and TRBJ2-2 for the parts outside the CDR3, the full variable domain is DTGVSQNPRHKITKRGQNVTFRCDPISEHNRLYWYRQTLGQGPEFLTYFQNEAQLEKSRLLSDRFSAERPKGSFSTLEIQRTEQGDSAMYLCASSLGLRANTGELFFGEGSRLTVL.

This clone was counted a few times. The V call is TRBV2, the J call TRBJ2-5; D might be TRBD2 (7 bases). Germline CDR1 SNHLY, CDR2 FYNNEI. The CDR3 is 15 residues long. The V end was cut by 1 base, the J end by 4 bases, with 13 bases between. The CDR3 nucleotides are TGTGCCAGCAGTGAAGGTCCAGGGGAGGGAGAGACCCAGTACTTC. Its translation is CASSEGPGEGETQYF.

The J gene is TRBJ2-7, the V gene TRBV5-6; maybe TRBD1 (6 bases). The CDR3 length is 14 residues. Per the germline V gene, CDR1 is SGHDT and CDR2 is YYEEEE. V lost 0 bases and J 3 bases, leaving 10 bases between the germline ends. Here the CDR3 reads CASSLAVRGYEQYF. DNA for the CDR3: TGTGCCAGCAGCTTGGCGGTCAGGGGCTACGAGCAGTACTTC. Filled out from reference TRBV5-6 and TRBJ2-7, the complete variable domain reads DAGVTQSPTHLIKTRGQQVTLRCSPKSGHDTVSWYQQALGQGPQFIFQYYEEEERQRGNFPDRFSGHQFPNYSSELNVNALLLGDSALYLCASSLAVRGYEQYFGPGTRLTVT.

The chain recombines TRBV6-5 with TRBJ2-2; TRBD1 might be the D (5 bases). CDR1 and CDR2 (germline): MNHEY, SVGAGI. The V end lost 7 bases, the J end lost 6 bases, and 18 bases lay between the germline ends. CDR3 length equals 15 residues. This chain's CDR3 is CASNPHGVGAGELFF. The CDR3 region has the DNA TGTGCCAGCAATCCACACGGAGTAGGGGCCGGGGAGCTGTTTTTT.

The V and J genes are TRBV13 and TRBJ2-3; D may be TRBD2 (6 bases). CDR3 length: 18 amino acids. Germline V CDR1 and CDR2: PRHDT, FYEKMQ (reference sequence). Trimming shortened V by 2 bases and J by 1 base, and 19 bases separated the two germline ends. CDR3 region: CASSLITGGVRGTDTQYF. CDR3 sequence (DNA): TGTGCCAGCAGCTTAATCACAGGAGGGGTGCGGGGCACAGATACGCAGTATTTT.

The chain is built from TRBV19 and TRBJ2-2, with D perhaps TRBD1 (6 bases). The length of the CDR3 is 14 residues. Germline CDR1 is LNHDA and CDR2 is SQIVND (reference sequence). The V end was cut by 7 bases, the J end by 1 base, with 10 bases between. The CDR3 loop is CASNRVLNTGELFF. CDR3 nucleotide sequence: TGTGCCAGTAACAGGGTTTTGAACACCGGGGAGCTGTTTTTT.

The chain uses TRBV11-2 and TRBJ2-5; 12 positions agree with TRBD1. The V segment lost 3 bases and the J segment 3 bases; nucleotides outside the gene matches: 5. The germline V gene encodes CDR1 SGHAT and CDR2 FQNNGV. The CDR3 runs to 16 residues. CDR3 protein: CASSLAGTGGEETQYF. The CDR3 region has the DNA TGTGCCAGCAGCTTGGCCGGGACAGGGGGCGAAGAGACCCAGTACTTC.